This T cell receptor beta chain appears in the sequencing data of a study of T-cell memory formation after mild COVID-19. TCRdb reprocessed the 5' RACE reads via MiXCR and lists one record per CDR3 protein. The table lists roughly 300,000 distinct CDR3 sequences, 16% of them singletons. For this clonotype: Its antigen is unknown.

This CDR3 contains 12 residues. Germline assignment: CDR1 SGHRS and CDR2 YFSETQ. V lost 3 bases and J 5 bases, leaving 9 bases between the germline ends. Study conclusions and caveats: In pre-infection memory, a portion of responding clones appeared, which suggested that cross-reactive memory joined.

Material for sequencing was PBMCs or a T cell subset sorted from them (not recorded which). The receptor comes from a man aged 18 to 30 who had mild COVID-19 (a few samples of this study predate the infection). Cell type and time point are not known. V is TRBV5-1 and J is TRBJ2-7; no reliable D call. The CDR3 DNA reads as TGCGCCAGCAGCTCGACCTGGAACGAGCAGTACTTC. It is translated as CASSSTWNEQYF. The complete variable domain, with remaining parts taken from reference TRBV5-1 and TRBJ2-7, reads KAGVTQTPRYLIKTRGQQVTLSCSPISGHRSVSWYQQTPGQGLQFLFEYFSETQRNKGNFPGRFSGRQFSNSRSEMNVSTLELGDSALYLCASSSTWNEQYFGPGTRLTVT.